This TCR beta chain was recorded in a study of T cells after posttransplantation cyclophosphamide. TCRdb keeps only in-frame clones here, not all; method: immunoSEQ multiplex PCR. The sample includes roughly 30,000 clones, over 75% of them seen just once. The naive gate required viable CD3+CD4+ or CD3+CD8+ cells with CCR7+CD45RA+CD45RO-CD95-CD27+CD28+ phenotype. The germline V gene encodes CDR1 LNHNV and CDR2 YYDKDF (reference sequence). With 0 bases clipped from V and 6 bases from J, the junction kept 11 bases outside the gene matches. This CDR3 region has 17 residues. The gene calls are TRBV15 and TRBJ2-3, with 8 positions matching TRBD1. The specimen sequenced was naive CD4+ T cells sorted from blood. The receptor's source is a man aged 30-40 years in good health and a related stem cell transplant donor. DNA of the CDR3: TGTGCCACCAGCAGAGATCACCGGACAGGGACGCCGGATACGCAGTATTTT. Encoded protein: CATSRDHRTGTPDTQYF. Full variable domain (rest looked up from reference TRBV15 and TRBJ2-3): DAMVIQNPRYQVTQFGKPVTLSCSQTLNHNVMYWYQQKSSQAPKLLFHYYDKDFNNEADTPDNFQSRRPNTSFCFLDIRSPGLGDTAMYLCATSRDHRTGTPDTQYFGPGTRLTVL.